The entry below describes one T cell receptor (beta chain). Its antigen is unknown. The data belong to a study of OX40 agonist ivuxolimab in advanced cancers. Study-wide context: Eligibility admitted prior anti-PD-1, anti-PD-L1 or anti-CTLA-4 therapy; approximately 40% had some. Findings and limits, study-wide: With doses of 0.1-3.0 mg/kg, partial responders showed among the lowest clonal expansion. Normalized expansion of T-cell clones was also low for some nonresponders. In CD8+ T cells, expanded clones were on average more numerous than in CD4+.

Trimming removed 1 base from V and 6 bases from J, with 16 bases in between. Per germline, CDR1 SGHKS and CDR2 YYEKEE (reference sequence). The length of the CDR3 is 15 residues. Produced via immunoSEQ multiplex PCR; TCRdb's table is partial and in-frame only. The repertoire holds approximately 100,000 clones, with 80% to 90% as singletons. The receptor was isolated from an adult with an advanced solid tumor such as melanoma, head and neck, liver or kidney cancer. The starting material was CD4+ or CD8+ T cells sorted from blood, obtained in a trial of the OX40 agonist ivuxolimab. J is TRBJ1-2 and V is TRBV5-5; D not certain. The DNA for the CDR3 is TGTGCCAGCAGCTTGCCCCTCCGGGCACATAATGGCTACACCTTC. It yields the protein CASSLPLRAHNGYTF. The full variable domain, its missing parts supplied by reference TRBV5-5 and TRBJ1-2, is DAGVTQSPTHLIKTRGQQVTLRCSPISGHKSVSWYQQVLGQGPQFIFQYYEKEERGRGNFPDRFSARQFPNYSSELNVNALLLGDSALYLCASSLPLRAHNGYTFGSGTRLTVV.